A selection of T cell receptor beta chains follows, all from one sample in a study of T cells in Graves' hyperthyroidism and ophthalmopathy. TCRdb recomputed calls from the multiplex PCR reads with MiXCR, one row per CDR3 protein. The table includes some 800,000 distinct CDR3 sequences, over 35% detected once. The specimen sequenced was blood. All receptors come from a young man with Graves' hyperthyroidism. CDR3s include the opening cysteine and the closing phenylalanine or tryptophan. Fields, in order: V gene, D gene, J gene, clone size, CDR3 DNA, CDR3 protein. A D gene is named only where the DNA matches it firmly. Clone sizes are given selectively: once, few, many, or a class where the clone is expanded.

V gene: TRBV29-1
D gene: TRBD1
J gene: TRBJ1-5
clone size: NA
CDR3 DNA: TGCAGCCGGGACAGGGGGCTAGGTCAGCCCCAGCATTTT
CDR3 protein: CSRDRGLGQPQHF

V gene: TRBV7-9
D gene: TRBD1
J gene: TRBJ1-1
clone size: once
CDR3 DNA: TGCGCCAGCAGCCCCGACGGAGTCCAGGGGGGCTGGAACACTGAAGCTTTCTTT
CDR3 protein: CASSPDGVQGGWNTEAFF

V gene: TRBV9
D gene: TRBD2
J gene: TRBJ2-2
clone size: few
CDR3 DNA: TGTGCCAGCAGCGGTGGGACTAGCGGGTTCACCGGGGAGCTGTTTTTT
CDR3 protein: CASSGGTSGFTGELFF

V gene: TRBV7-2
D gene: NA
J gene: TRBJ1-6
clone size: NA
CDR3 DNA: TGTGCCAGCAGCTTAAGGGCCCGGGGTGATAATTCACCCCTCCACTTT
CDR3 protein: CASSLRARGDNSPLHF

V gene: TRBV7-2
D gene: TRBD1
J gene: TRBJ2-5
clone size: NA
CDR3 DNA: TGTGCCAGCAGCCCCCGGACAGGGCCTAGGGTGAAGACCCAGTACTTC
CDR3 protein: CASSPRTGPRVKTQYF

V gene: TRBV9
D gene: NA
J gene: TRBJ2-2
clone size: few
CDR3 DNA: TGTGCCAGCAGCGTAGCTGAAACCGGGGAGCTGTTTTTT
CDR3 protein: CASSVAETGELFF

V gene: TRBV24-1
D gene: TRBD1
J gene: TRBJ2-1
clone size: NA
CDR3 DNA: TGTGCCACCAGTGAGACAGGGAGCTCCTACAATGAGCAGTTCTTC
CDR3 protein: CATSETGSSYNEQFF

V gene: TRBV5-7
D gene: NA
J gene: TRBJ2-7
clone size: NA
CDR3 DNA: TGTGCCAGCAGCTTGAGTCTGGGGGACTACGAGCAGTACTTC
CDR3 protein: CASSLSLGDYEQYF

V gene: TRBV29-1
D gene: NA
J gene: TRBJ2-7
clone size: many
CDR3 DNA: TGCAGCGTAAAGGAGGGGGGATCGGGGGAGCAGTACTTC
CDR3 protein: CSVKEGGSGEQYF

V gene: TRBV12-3/TRBV12-4
D gene: NA
J gene: TRBJ1-2
clone size: many
CDR3 DNA: TGTGCCAGCAGCTCCACCCCTGGGGGCTACACCTTC
CDR3 protein: CASSSTPGGYTF

V gene: TRBV20-1
D gene: NA
J gene: TRBJ2-7
clone size: many
CDR3 DNA: TGCAGTGCCAACGAACACCTCACCTACGAGCAGTACTTC
CDR3 protein: CSANEHLTYEQYF

V gene: TRBV20-1
D gene: NA
J gene: TRBJ2-7
clone size: many
CDR3 DNA: TGCAGTGCTACGGACGGGTCCTACGAGCAGTACTTC
CDR3 protein: CSATDGSYEQYF

V gene: TRBV10-1
D gene: NA
J gene: TRBJ1-6
clone size: NA
CDR3 DNA: TGCGCCAGCAGTGATGACAGCTCACCCCTCCACTTT
CDR3 protein: CASSDDSSPLHF

V gene: TRBV20-1
D gene: NA
J gene: TRBJ2-6
clone size: many
CDR3 DNA: TGCAGTGCTAGAGATGGGGCAGGGGCCAACGTCCTGACTTTC
CDR3 protein: CSARDGAGANVLTF

V gene: TRBV29-1
D gene: TRBD1
J gene: TRBJ1-2
clone size: NA
CDR3 DNA: TGCAGCGTTGGAGACAGGGAAGTCGGCTACACCTTC
CDR3 protein: CSVGDREVGYTF

V gene: TRBV25-1
D gene: NA
J gene: TRBJ2-2
clone size: many
CDR3 DNA: TGTGCCAGCAGTGAACCAGGGGACACCGGGGAGCTGTTTTTT
CDR3 protein: CASSEPGDTGELFF

V gene: TRBV7-9
D gene: NA
J gene: TRBJ1-4
clone size: NA
CDR3 DNA: TGTGCCAGCAGTCATACCGGGACAACCATTTTT
CDR3 protein: CASSHTGTTIF

V gene: TRBV7-2
D gene: NA
J gene: TRBJ1-2
clone size: NA
CDR3 DNA: TGTGCCAGCAGCCAAGGTCTCGGCCAGCCATATGGCTACACCTTC
CDR3 protein: CASSQGLGQPYGYTF